This T cell receptor (beta chain) was observed in a study of cytomegalovirus exposure and HLA in healthy donors. Study conclusions and caveats: There were approximately 150 TCR beta chains listed as cytomegalovirus-associated.

The CDR3 has 15 residues. V was shortened by 4 bases and J by 2 bases, with 10 bases between the two germline ends. The germline V gene encodes CDR1 SGHRS and CDR2 YFSETQ. Worth noting for this clone: Its specificity is not known.

The primer mix had 60 Vbeta and 13 Jbeta primers. Only in-frame clones appear in the TCRdb table, and some are missing; sequencing was by immunoSEQ multiplex PCR. This sample's table has about 140,000 clones. The gene calls are TRBV5-1 and TRBJ2-6, with D possibly TRBD2 on 5 matching bases. Material for sequencing was PBMCs. The sequence was collected from a male donor in good health and CMV-seronegative. CDR3 in DNA: TGCGCCAGCAGCGTGTCCGGGACTGGGGCCAACGTCCTGACTTTC. Translating gives CASSVSGTGANVLTF.